The 29 T cell receptor beta chains reported below all come from one sample, sequenced in a study of identical twins. TCRdb used MiXCR to reprocess the 5' RACE reads, holding one entry per CDR3 protein. This repertoire shows fewer than 250,000 distinct CDR3 sequences, about 16% found once; its top ten account for 40% to 45%. A further study also used this sample, focusing on T cells expressing NK-cell markers.

Sequencing was performed on CD8+ T cells sorted from blood. These receptors originate from a woman in her late teens or twenties in good health.

This clonotype was recorded many times. This chain links TRBV6-2 or TRBV6-3 with TRBJ2-1; D not certain. The CDR3 sequence is 13 residues long. The V gene lost 0 bases and the J gene lost 6 bases, with 6 bases spanning the gap. Germline CDR1 is MNHEY and CDR2 is SVGEGT. The CDR3 protein is CASSYSLGNEQFF. In nucleotides, the CDR3 is TGTGCCAGCAGTTACTCGCTAGGCAATGAGCAGTTCTTC.

This clonotype was observed a handful of times. The J gene is TRBJ2-5, the V gene TRBV9; 7 bases fit TRBD1. Germline loops: CDR1 SGDLS, CDR2 YYNGEE. The J segment lost 5 bases and the V segment lost 6 bases, leaving 16 bases of the junction unmatched. The CDR3 runs 16 residues. CDR3 protein: CASNRGQTATGETQYF. The CDR3 DNA sequence: TGTGCCAGCAATAGGGGACAGACTGCGACGGGGGAGACCCAGTACTTC.

This clonotype turned up a few times. V and J are TRBV7-9 and TRBJ2-7, with D perhaps TRBD2 (6 bases). Trimming left V 1 base short and J 7 bases short, with 14 bases between. CDR1 and CDR2 (germline): SEHNR, FQNEAQ (reference sequence). The CDR3 is 14 residues long. CDR3 nucleotides: TGTGCCAGCAGCTTAGGGGACGGGGGATATGAGCAGTACTTC. Translating it yields CASSLGDGGYEQYF.

J is TRBJ2-3 and V is TRBV5-1; 8 nucleotides agree with TRBD2. Germline trimming cut 4 bases from V and 4 bases from J; bases unmatched to any gene: 8. This CDR3 spans 15 amino acids. Germline CDR1 reads SGHRS; CDR2 reads YFSETQ. Here the CDR3 DNA reads TGCGCCAGCAGCGACGGCGGGGGGCGCGCAGATACGCAGTATTTT. It yields the protein CASSDGGGRADTQYF.

Only a few counts were recorded for this clonotype. The chain is built from TRBV30 and TRBJ2-2; D is possibly TRBD1 (6 bases). The length of the CDR3 is 15 residues. Trimming shortened V by 0 bases and J by 3 bases, and 11 bases separated the two germline ends. Germline V gene lookup returns CDR1 GTSNPN and CDR2 SVGIG (reference sequence). For the CDR3, the DNA is TGTGCCTGGAGTGTAACGGGACAACACACCGGGGAGCTGTTTTTT. Protein sequence: CAWSVTGQHTGELFF.

This clonotype was counted between two and nine times. CDR3 in amino acids: CASSLRGGGNSPLHF. CDR3 sequence (DNA): TGTGCCAGCAGCCTGCGAGGAGGCGGTAATTCACCCCTCCACTTT. The genes are TRBV3-1 and TRBJ1-6; the D is unclear. From germline, CDR1 is LGHDT and CDR2 YNNKEL (reference sequence). The CDR3 has 15 residues. V dropped 4 bases and J dropped 6 bases, with 13 bases sitting between them.

The chain joins TRBV5-6 to TRBJ1-5, with no clear D. The CDR3 length is 13 residues. Trimming cost V 3 bases and J 5 bases, with 9 bases left between them. CDR1 and CDR2 from the germline V gene are SGHDT and YYEEEE. The CDR3 sequence is CASSYGTHQPQHF. CDR3 bases: TGTGCCAGCAGCTACGGAACACATCAGCCCCAGCATTTT.

In this sample, this clonotype turned up many times. The genes are TRBV12-3 or TRBV12-4 and TRBJ2-4; 8 bases are a match to TRBD1. This CDR3 region has 13 residues. After removal of 5 bases from V and 16 bases from J, the junction contained 13 bases not matched to a gene. In DNA form, the CDR3 reads TGTGCCAGCAGTCCTACGGGACAGGAGATCCCATACTTC. It specifies CASSPTGQEIPYF.

The chain joins TRBV6-5 to TRBJ1-1; 7 bases map to TRBD1. The CDR3 extends over 14 amino acids. The ends lost 2 bases at V and 4 bases at J; junction bases unmatched: 4. The germline V gene has CDR1 MNHEY and CDR2 SVGAGI. The CDR3, as DNA: TGTGCCAGCAGTTACACCAGGGGGGGCACTGAAGCTTTCTTT. Translation: CASSYTRGGTEAFF.

This clonotype was seen a handful of times. This rearrangement joins TRBV6-6 to TRBJ2-2; D ambiguous. This CDR3 has 12 residues. Trimming shortened V by 3 bases and J by 6 bases, and 5 bases separated the two germline ends. Per germline, CDR1 MNHNY and CDR2 SVGAGI (reference sequence). CDR3 in DNA: TGTGCCAGCAGTTATCTATCCGGGGAGCTGTTTTTT. It codes for CASSYLSGELFF.

V and J are TRBV7-3 and TRBJ2-2; the D gene is possibly TRBD2 (6 bases). Trimming pared 2 bases from V and 7 bases from J, leaving 11 bases between. Germline CDR1 SGHTA, CDR2 FQGTGA. CDR3 length: 14 amino acids. The CDR3 DNA follows: TGTGCCAGCAGCTTATACGGGGGTAGCGGGGAGCTGTTTTTT. Protein product: CASSLYGGSGELFF.

This sequence joins TRBV3-1 and TRBJ2-1; 10 bases are a match to TRBD2. Germline values: CDR1 LGHDT, CDR2 YNNKEL (reference sequence). This CDR3 is built from 16 residues. The V gene end was trimmed by 4 bases and the J gene end by 1 base; junction bases not matched to a gene: 4. The CDR3 DNA reads as TGTGCCAGCAGCCCCGTAGCGGGGGGATCCTACAATGAGCAGTTCTTC. Its protein product is CASSPVAGGSYNEQFF.

This clonotype was observed a handful of times. This chain links TRBV4-1 with TRBJ2-7, with D uncertain. The ends were cut back, 1 base at V and 7 bases at J, with 5 bases in the middle. CDR1 and CDR2 (germline): MGHRA, YSYEKL. CDR3 size: 11 residues. This CDR3 reads CASSQGQEQYF. The CDR3 coding sequence is TGCGCCAGCAGCCAAGGTCAGGAGCAGTACTTC.

The rearrangement uses TRBV3-1 and TRBJ2-1, with TRBD2 matching over 8 bases. This CDR3 is 15 amino acids long. The junction had 6 bases not matched to a gene; V was cut back by 4 bases and J by 4 bases. Germline CDR1 and CDR2: LGHDT and YNNKEL (reference sequence). The CDR3 DNA follows: TGTGCCAGCAGCCGTGGGACTAGTCAGTACAATGAGCAGTTCTTC. It is translated as CASSRGTSQYNEQFF.

The gene calls are TRBV11-2 and TRBJ2-7; 11 positions match TRBD2. This CDR3 contains 16 residues. Germline lookup yields CDR1 SGHAT and CDR2 FQNNGV. After removal of 3 bases from V and 2 bases from J, the junction contained 6 bases not matched to a gene. The CDR3 region is CASSLGLAAKTYEQYF. DNA for the CDR3: TGTGCCAGCAGCTTGGGACTAGCGGCCAAAACCTACGAGCAGTACTTC.

This clonotype showed up just a few times. The rearrangement uses TRBV12-3 or TRBV12-4 and TRBJ2-5, with no clear D. Between the trimmed V and J ends, which lost 3 bases and 1 base, there was a span of 9 bases. CDR3 size: 14 residues. CDR3 DNA: TGTGCCAGCAGTTTCCAAGGACCCCAAGAGACCCAGTACTTC. This translates into CASSFQGPQETQYF.

The CDR3 reads CAWSSGRGSSYEQYF. For the CDR3, the DNA is TGTGCCTGGAGTTCCGGGAGGGGTAGCTCCTACGAGCAGTACTTC. This sequence joins TRBV30 and TRBJ2-7; TRBD2 matches at 8 bases. Germline-derived CDR1 and CDR2 are GTSNPN and SVGIG (reference sequence). The CDR3 runs 15 residues. V lost 2 bases to trimming and J lost 0 bases; unmatched junction nucleotides: 6.

The table lists this clonotype with a few counts. The chain is built from TRBV5-5 and TRBJ2-7, with 7 bases matching TRBD1. Germline trimming cut 0 bases from V and 1 base from J; bases unmatched to any gene: 4. Looked up from germline, CDR1 is SGHKS and CDR2 is YYEKEE (reference sequence). CDR3 length equals 15 residues. This CDR3 is CASSLEDRVSYEQYF. CDR3 coding DNA: TGTGCCAGCAGCTTGGAAGACAGGGTGTCCTACGAGCAGTACTTC.

This clonotype has just one count. V gene TRBV12-3 or TRBV12-4 combines with J gene TRBJ1-2; no reliable D call. The CDR3 is made up of 13 amino acids. The V gene lost 7 bases and the J gene lost 7 bases, with 16 bases spanning the gap. The CDR3 loop reads CASIKSGVRGYTF. Here the CDR3 DNA reads TGTGCCAGCATCAAAAGCGGGGTTCGTGGCTACACCTTC.

The CDR3, as DNA: TGTGCCAGCAGTTGGGACAGCGGAACTGAAGCTTTCTTT. Its translation: CASSWDSGTEAFF. This sequence joins TRBV12-3 or TRBV12-4 and TRBJ1-1, with 7 bases matching TRBD1. The CDR3 length is 13 residues. The J segment lost 5 bases and the V segment lost 4 bases, leaving 4 bases of the junction unmatched.

In this sample, this clonotype turned up a few times. The V gene is TRBV6-1, the J gene TRBJ2-3; maybe TRBD2 (5 bases). Germline CDR1 MNHNS, CDR2 SASEGT. CDR3 size: 13 residues. Trimming stripped 8 bases from V and 6 bases from J, with 15 bases between. CDR3 in DNA: TGTGCCAGCGGAGGTTCAAGCAGGGATACGCAGTATTTT. This gives the protein CASGGSSRDTQYF.

This clonotype was recorded only once. J is TRBJ2-5 and V is TRBV10-2; 7 bases map to TRBD1. The CDR3 runs 13 residues. V gave up 0 bases and J gave up 5 bases; unmatched junction bases: 0. Germline CDR1 and CDR2: WSHSY and SAAADI. As DNA, the CDR3 is TGCGCCAGCAGTGAGTCACAGGGGGAGACCCAGTACTTC. Its translation: CASSESQGETQYF.

The chain couples TRBV10-3 to TRBJ2-2, with D perhaps TRBD2 (6 bases). Between the trimmed V and J ends, which lost 0 bases and 7 bases, there was a span of 15 bases. The V gene's germline CDR1 is ENHRY and CDR2 SYGVKD. The CDR3 loop spans 16 amino acids. CDR3 in amino acids: CAISESTRAGDGELFF. Here the CDR3 DNA reads TGTGCCATCAGTGAGTCGACTAGGGCAGGCGACGGGGAGCTGTTTTTT.

This clonotype was observed a single time. The chain recombines TRBV6-5 with TRBJ2-3, with 11 bases lining up with TRBD2. V was pared by 2 bases and J by 0 bases, with 4 bases of the junction left unmatched. The CDR3 is 17 residues long. Germline values: CDR1 MNHEY, CDR2 SVGAGI. This CDR3 reads CASSYTSGGLSTDTQYF. The CDR3 bases are TGTGCCAGCAGTTACACTAGCGGGGGCCTTAGCACAGATACGCAGTATTTT.

This clonotype appeared a few times. The rearrangement joins TRBV29-1 to TRBJ2-4, with 7 bases identical to TRBD1. The V gene end was trimmed by 7 bases and the J gene end by 2 bases; junction bases not matched to a gene: 8. The CDR3 is 14 amino acids. The germline V gene encodes CDR1 SQVTM and CDR2 ANQGSEA. This CDR3 reads CSGTATGPKNIQYF. CDR3 nucleotides: TGCAGCGGGACGGCGACAGGGCCCAAAAACATTCAGTACTTC.

This clonotype was seen more than once but under ten times. The genes are TRBV7-9 and TRBJ2-7; D is perhaps TRBD1 (6 bases). Germline loops: CDR1 SEHNR, CDR2 FQNEAQ (reference sequence). There are 14 residues in the CDR3. Trimming stripped 3 bases from V and 7 bases from J, with 16 bases between. The chain's CDR3 is CASSFRDNPLEQYF. The CDR3 DNA sequence: TGTGCCAGCAGCTTCCGGGACAATCCCCTTGAGCAGTACTTC.

Only a few counts were recorded for this clonotype. The chain combines TRBV29-1 with TRBJ2-4; 9 bases fit TRBD1. The junction had 9 bases not matched to a gene; V was cut back by 5 bases and J by 7 bases. The CDR3 extends over 14 amino acids. Per germline, CDR1 SQVTM and CDR2 ANQGSEA. The CDR3 loop is CSVLFRDRANIQYF. In DNA form, the CDR3 reads TGCAGCGTTTTGTTCCGGGACAGGGCCAACATTCAGTACTTC.

CDR3 loop: CASSYSAGVIDTQYF. CDR3 DNA: TGTGCCAGCAGTTACTCCGCGGGAGTTATAGATACGCAGTATTTT. This chain uses TRBV6-5 with TRBJ2-3; TRBD2 agrees at 7 bases. Germline V gene sequence: CDR1 MNHEY, CDR2 SVGAGI. CDR3 size: 15 residues. The junction had 5 bases not matched to a gene; V was cut back by 0 bases and J by 5 bases.

The chain couples TRBV20-1 to TRBJ1-2; D perhaps matches TRBD1 (5 bases). The germline gives CDR1 DFQATT, CDR2 SNEGSKA (reference sequence). The CDR3 is 12 residues long. Between the trimmed V and J ends, which lost 8 bases and 4 bases, there was a span of 14 bases. The CDR3 sequence is CSPPGVFYGYTF. CDR3 sequence (DNA): TGCAGTCCCCCGGGGGTCTTCTATGGCTACACCTTC.